This T cell receptor beta chain was captured in a study of blood T cell repertoires in COVID-19. Study-wide background: In each case, the material was cDNA or gDNA derived from T cells, B-cell-depleted T cells, or PBMCs.

This CDR3 is built from 17 residues. Trimming at V came to 0 bases and at J to 0 bases, leaving 4 bases not matched to a gene. Germline assignment: CDR1 SGHNT and CDR2 YENEEA. Per the original methods: Reference gene primer amplification gave nucleated cell count estimates. Measured with immunoSEQ multiplex PCR; TCRdb has only the in-frame clones, and not every one. V, J and clone size are taken as reported in that table, and D and trimming were inferred from the DNA itself. The sample consists of about 410,000 clones, 75% to 90% of them appearing once. The rearrangement uses TRBV11-3 and TRBJ2-2; 7 positions match TRBD1. This clonotype was sampled from a woman in her thirties or forties with COVID-19, enrolled during active disease. Source material: peripheral blood. The CDR3 sequence is CASSLDLGGTNTGELFF. The CDR3 nucleotides read TGTGCCAGCAGCTTAGATTTAGGGGGCACGAACACCGGGGAGCTGTTTTTT.